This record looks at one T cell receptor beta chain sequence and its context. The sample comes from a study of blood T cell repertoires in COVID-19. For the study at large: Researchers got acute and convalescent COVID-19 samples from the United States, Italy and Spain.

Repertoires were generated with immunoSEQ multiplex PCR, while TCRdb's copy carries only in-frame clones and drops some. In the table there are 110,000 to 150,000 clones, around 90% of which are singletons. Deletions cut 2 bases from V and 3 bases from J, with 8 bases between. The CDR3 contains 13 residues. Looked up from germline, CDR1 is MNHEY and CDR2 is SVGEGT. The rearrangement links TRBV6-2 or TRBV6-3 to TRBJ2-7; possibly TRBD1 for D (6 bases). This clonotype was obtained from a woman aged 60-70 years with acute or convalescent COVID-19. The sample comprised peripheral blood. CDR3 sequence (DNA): TGTGCCAGCAGTTACGGGGGCAGCTACGAGCAGTACTTC. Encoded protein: CASSYGGSYEQYF.